This is a list of T cell receptor beta chains from one sample in a study of cytomegalovirus exposure and HLA in healthy donors. Method: immunoSEQ multiplex PCR; TCRdb's copy keeps in-frame clones and lacks some. The sample has over 100,000 clones, approximately 8.8% seen once. Sequenced input: PBMCs. The receptor set was obtained from a man aged 35 to 55 in good health and CMV-seronegative. The CDR3 runs from the conserved cysteine through the conserved F or W. D genes are given only for firm matches. Clone size is not always given. Where it is, it says once, few, many or a class for expanded clones.

length | J | V | D | size | CDR3 | DNA
14 | TRBJ2-2 | TRBV6-6 | NA | NA | CASSYSTQIGELFF | TGTGCCAGCAGTTACTCGACACAGATCGGGGAGCTGTTTTTT
14 | TRBJ1-1 | TRBV28 | NA | few | CASSAPGMNTEAFF | TGTGCCAGCAGTGCCCCCGGGATGAACACTGAAGCTTTCTTT
16 | TRBJ2-3 | TRBV7-2 | TRBD1 | few | CASSLRTGIITDTQYF | TGTGCCAGCAGCCTCAGGACAGGCATCATCACAGATACGCAGTATTTT
15 | TRBJ2-5 | TRBV6-1 | TRBD2 | NA | CASMGGNLPRETQYF | TGTGCCAGCATGGGGGGGAATTTGCCTCGAGAGACCCAGTACTTC
15 | TRBJ2-1 | TRBV6-4 | NA | once | CASSVSQGLYNEQFF | TGTGCCAGCAGTGTGAGTCAGGGGCTGTACAATGAGCAGTTCTTC
12 | TRBJ1-1 | TRBV5-1 | NA | few | CASSLVREEAFF | TGCGCCAGCAGCTTGGTAAGAGAAGAAGCTTTCTTT
14 | TRBJ2-7 | TRBV27 | TRBD1 | few | CASRGQGNLYEQYF | TGTGCCAGCAGGGGACAGGGGAATCTCTACGAGCAGTACTTC
15 | TRBJ2-7 | TRBV4-2 | NA | NA | CASSQGGTGFYEQYF | TGTGCCAGCAGCCAAGGAGGGACTGGCTTCTACGAGCAGTACTTC
13 | TRBJ2-7 | TRBV11-2 | NA | few | CASSSEGLHEQYF | TGTGCCAGCAGCTCCGAGGGTCTGCACGAGCAGTACTTC
13 | TRBJ2-7 | TRBV19 | NA | few | CASSELSSYEQYF | TGTGCCAGTAGTGAGTTGAGCTCCTACGAGCAGTACTTC
17 | TRBJ2-2 | TRBV7-9 | TRBD2 | few | CASSRGLAGANTGELFF | TGTGCCAGCAGCCGGGGACTAGCGGGGGCCAACACCGGGGAGCTGTTTTTT
13 | TRBJ1-2 | TRBV7-2 | NA | NA | CASTLRRGYGYTF | TGTGCCAGCACCCTACGGAGGGGTTATGGCTACACCTTC
15 | TRBJ2-3 | TRBV4-1 | TRBD1 | few | CASSPRRQGADTQYF | TGCGCCAGCAGCCCGCGGAGACAGGGTGCAGATACGCAGTATTTT
15 | TRBJ1-5 | TRBV2 | NA | few | CASSGRRNSNQPQHF | TGTGCCAGCAGTGGGAGAAGAAATAGCAATCAGCCCCAGCATTTT
15 | TRBJ2-1 | TRBV6-6 | TRBD2 | few | CASKERGDLYNEQFF | TGTGCCAGCAAGGAACGGGGGGACCTCTACAATGAGCAGTTCTTC
16 | TRBJ2-7 | TRBV11-2 | TRBD1 | few | CASSTQAAGGLYEQYF | TGTGCCAGCAGCACCCAGGCGGCAGGGGGTCTCTACGAGCAGTACTTC
13 | TRBJ1-4 | TRBV5-1 | NA | NA | CASSPSTNEKLFF | TGCGCCAGCAGCCCCTCTACTAATGAAAAACTGTTTTTT
15 | TRBJ2-3 | TRBV6-4 | NA | few | CASSDSEGGADTQYF | TGTGCCAGCAGTGACTCCGAAGGGGGGGCAGATACGCAGTATTTT
16 | TRBJ2-3 | TRBV10-3 | NA | NA | CAISAGGGGRTDTQYF | TGTGCCATCAGTGCCGGAGGGGGGGGCCGCACAGATACGCAGTATTTT
13 | TRBJ2-7 | TRBV7-9 | NA | NA | CASSLGGEREQYF | TGTGCCAGCAGCTTAGGGGGGGAGCGGGAGCAGTACTTC
14 | TRBJ1-5 | TRBV4-1 | TRBD1 | few | CASAQGDSNQPQHF | TGCGCCAGCGCTCAGGGGGATAGCAATCAGCCCCAGCATTTT
15 | TRBJ2-7 | TRBV4-1 | NA | few | CASSQEGAGTYEQYF | TGCGCCAGCAGCCAAGAGGGGGCTGGGACCTACGAGCAGTACTTC
13 | TRBJ1-5 | TRBV7-9 | NA | NA | CASSLGRDQPQHF | TGTGCCAGCAGCTTAGGGAGGGATCAGCCCCAGCATTTT
16 | TRBJ2-3 | TRBV4-1 | TRBD2 | NA | CASNPLDGGARDTQYF | TGCGCCAGCAACCCCCTCGACGGGGGGGCACGGGATACGCAGTATTTT
15 | TRBJ2-3 | TRBV6-5 | NA | NA | CATKARFLNTDTQYF | TGTGCCACCAAAGCACGGTTCCTTAACACAGATACGCAGTATTTT
14 | TRBJ2-3 | TRBV7-2 | TRBD2 | few | CASSLTGGADTQYF | TGTGCCAGCAGCTTAACTGGGGGGGCAGATACGCAGTATTTT
15 | TRBJ1-2 | TRBV9 | NA | NA | CASSVGGRDIYGYTF | TGTGCCAGCAGCGTAGGGGGCAGGGACATCTATGGCTACACCTTC
15 | TRBJ2-1 | TRBV5-4 | TRBD2 | few | CASSSAGLVVGSLFF | TGTGCCAGCAGCTCAGCGGGACTAGTCGTCGGGTCGCTGTTCTTC
16 | TRBJ1-1 | TRBV19 | TRBD1 | NA | CASSTTGGIANTEAFF | TGTGCCAGTAGCACTACAGGGGGAATTGCGAACACTGAAGCTTTCTTT
14 | TRBJ1-5 | TRBV6-1 | TRBD1 | many | CASSVTGGFQPQHF | TGTGCCAGCAGTGTGACAGGGGGATTTCAGCCCCAGCATTTT
11 | TRBJ2-7 | TRBV5-1 | NA | NA | CASSLSGEQYF | TGCGCCAGCAGCTTATCAGGCGAGCAGTACTTC
13 | TRBJ2-1 | TRBV10-3 | TRBD2 | NA | CAISAGRGDEQFF | TGTGCCATCAGTGCGGGCCGGGGGGATGAGCAGTTCTTC
14 | TRBJ2-1 | TRBV5-1 | TRBD2 | NA | CASKASGGYNEQFF | TGCGCCAGCAAGGCTAGCGGGGGCTACAATGAGCAGTTCTTC
15 | TRBJ2-2 | TRBV7-2 | TRBD1 | NA | CASSTWTGRTGELFF | TGTGCCAGCAGCACCTGGACAGGGCGCACCGGGGAGCTGTTTTTT
14 | TRBJ2-7 | TRBV10-1 | TRBD2 | few | CASSESGREGEQYF | TGCGCCAGCAGTGAGTCCGGCAGGGAGGGCGAGCAGTACTTC
11 | TRBJ2-7 | TRBV20-1 | NA | NA | CSAPWGVEQYF | TGCAGTGCCCCTTGGGGGGTCGAGCAGTACTTC
15 | TRBJ2-5 | TRBV27 | TRBD1 | few | CASRGDRTPQETQYF | TGTGCCAGCAGGGGGGACAGAACACCCCAAGAGACCCAGTACTTC
13 | TRBJ1-1 | TRBV6-5 | NA | few | CASLRGANTEAFF | TGTGCCAGCCTACGGGGGGCGAACACTGAAGCTTTCTTT
16 | TRBJ1-1 | TRBV27 | TRBD1 | few | CASRYRTGPAGTEAFF | TGTGCCAGCAGATACCGGACAGGTCCCGCGGGCACTGAAGCTTTCTTT
18 | TRBJ1-2 | TRBV27 | NA | NA | CASSFWFYGRGLNYGYTF | TGTGCCAGCAGTTTTTGGTTCTACGGTCGGGGACTTAACTATGGCTACACCTTC
15 | TRBJ1-5 | TRBV6-1 | NA | NA | CASSEQGLGNQPQHF | TGTGCCAGCAGTGAGCAGGGGCTTGGCAATCAGCCCCAGCATTTT
18 | TRBJ2-5 | TRBV9 | TRBD2 | few | CASSSPGTSGGAGETQYF | TGTGCCAGCAGTTCACCCGGGACTAGCGGGGGGGCTGGGGAGACCCAGTACTTC
17 | TRBJ1-6 | TRBV4-1 | NA | few | CASSQYPITTVDSPLHF | TGCGCCAGCAGCCAGTACCCAATCACGACAGTAGATTCACCCCTCCACTTT
15 | TRBJ2-3 | TRBV28 | NA | NA | CASLVLSGTSDTQYF | TGTGCCAGCCTGGTACTTTCGGGAACCTCAGATACGCAGTATTTT
15 | TRBJ1-5 | TRBV6-1 | TRBD1 | few | CASSEVQGADQPQHF | TGTGCCAGCAGTGAAGTCCAGGGGGCTGATCAGCCCCAGCATTTT
17 | TRBJ2-7 | TRBV5-1 | NA | NA | CASSLATGGASTYEQYF | TGCGCCAGCAGCTTGGCCACTGGCGGGGCTTCAACCTACGAGCAGTACTTC
13 | TRBJ1-3 | TRBV30 | NA | NA | CAWSGVSGNTIYF | TGTGCCTGGAGTGGAGTCTCTGGAAACACCATATATTTT
16 | TRBJ2-2 | TRBV5-1 | TRBD1 | few | CASSPGQGLRTGELFF | TGCGCCAGCAGCCCCGGACAGGGGCTTAGGACCGGGGAGCTGTTTTTT
14 | TRBJ2-2 | TRBV10-2 | TRBD2 | NA | CASSERGDTGELFF | TGCGCCAGCAGTGAGCGGGGGGACACCGGGGAGCTGTTTTTT